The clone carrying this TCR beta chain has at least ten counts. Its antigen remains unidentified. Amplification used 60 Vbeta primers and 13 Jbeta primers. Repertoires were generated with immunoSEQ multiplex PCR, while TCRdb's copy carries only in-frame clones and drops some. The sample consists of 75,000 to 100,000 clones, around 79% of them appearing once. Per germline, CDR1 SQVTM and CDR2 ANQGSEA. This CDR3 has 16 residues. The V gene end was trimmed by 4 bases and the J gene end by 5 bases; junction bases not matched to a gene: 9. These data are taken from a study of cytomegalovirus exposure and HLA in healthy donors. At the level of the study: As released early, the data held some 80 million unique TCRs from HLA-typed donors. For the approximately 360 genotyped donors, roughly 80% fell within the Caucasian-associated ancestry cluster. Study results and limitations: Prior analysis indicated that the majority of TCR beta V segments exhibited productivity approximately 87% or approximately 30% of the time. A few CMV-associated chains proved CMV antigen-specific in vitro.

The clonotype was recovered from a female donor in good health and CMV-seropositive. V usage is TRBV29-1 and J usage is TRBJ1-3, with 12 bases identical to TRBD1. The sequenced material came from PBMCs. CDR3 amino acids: CSVAGGGQGARNTIYF. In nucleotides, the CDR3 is TGCAGCGTTGCCGGAGGGGGACAGGGGGCCCGAAACACCATATATTTT.